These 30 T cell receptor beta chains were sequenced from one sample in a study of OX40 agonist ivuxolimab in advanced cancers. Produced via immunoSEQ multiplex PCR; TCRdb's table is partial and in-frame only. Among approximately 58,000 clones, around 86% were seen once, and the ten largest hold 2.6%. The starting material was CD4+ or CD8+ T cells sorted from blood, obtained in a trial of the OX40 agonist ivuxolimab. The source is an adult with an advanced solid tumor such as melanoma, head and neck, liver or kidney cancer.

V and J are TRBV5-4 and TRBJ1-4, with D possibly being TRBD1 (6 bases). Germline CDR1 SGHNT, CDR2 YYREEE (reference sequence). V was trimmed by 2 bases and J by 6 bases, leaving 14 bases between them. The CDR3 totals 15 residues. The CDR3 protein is CASSLQQGFDEKLFF. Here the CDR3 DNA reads TGTGCCAGCAGCTTACAACAGGGATTCGATGAAAAACTGTTTTTT. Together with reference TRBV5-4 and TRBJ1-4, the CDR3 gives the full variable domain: ETGVTQSPTHLIKTRGQQVTLRCSSQSGHNTVSWYQQALGQGPQFIFQYYREEENGRGNFPPRFSGLQFPNYSSELNVNALELDDSALYLCASSLQQGFDEKLFFGSGTQLSVL.

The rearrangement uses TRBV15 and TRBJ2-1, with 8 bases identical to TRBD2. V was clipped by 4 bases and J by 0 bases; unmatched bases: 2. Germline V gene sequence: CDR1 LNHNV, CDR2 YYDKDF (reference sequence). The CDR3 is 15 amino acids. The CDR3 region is CATSISGASYNEQFF. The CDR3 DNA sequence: TGTGCCACCAGCATTAGCGGGGCCTCCTACAATGAGCAGTTCTTC.

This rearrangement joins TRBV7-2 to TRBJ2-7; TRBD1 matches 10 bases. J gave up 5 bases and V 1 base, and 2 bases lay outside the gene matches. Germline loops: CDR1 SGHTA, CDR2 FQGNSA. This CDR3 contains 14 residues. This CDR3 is CASSLGDRGNEQYF. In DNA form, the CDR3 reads TGTGCCAGCAGCTTAGGGGACAGGGGTAACGAGCAGTACTTC.

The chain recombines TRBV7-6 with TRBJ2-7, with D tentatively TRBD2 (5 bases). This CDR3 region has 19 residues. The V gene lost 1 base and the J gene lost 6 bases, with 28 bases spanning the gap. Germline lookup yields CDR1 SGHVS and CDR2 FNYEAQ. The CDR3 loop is CASSLVSPLFGPTRGEQYF. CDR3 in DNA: TGTGCCAGCAGCTTAGTTTCCCCGCTTTTTGGGCCTACACGGGGCGAGCAGTACTTC.

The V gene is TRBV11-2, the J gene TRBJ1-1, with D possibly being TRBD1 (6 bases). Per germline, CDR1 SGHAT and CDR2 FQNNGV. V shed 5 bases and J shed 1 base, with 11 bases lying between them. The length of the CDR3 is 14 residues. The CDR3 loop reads CASSPGDKNTEAFF. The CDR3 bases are TGTGCCAGCAGCCCTGGGGACAAGAACACTGAAGCTTTCTTT.

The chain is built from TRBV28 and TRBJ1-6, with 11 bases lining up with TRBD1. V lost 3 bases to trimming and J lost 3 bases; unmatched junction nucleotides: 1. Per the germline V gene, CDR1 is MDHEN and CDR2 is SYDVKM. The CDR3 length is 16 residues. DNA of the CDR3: TGTGCCAGCAGTTTGGGACAGGGGGGCTATAATTCACCCCTCCACTTT. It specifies CASSLGQGGYNSPLHF. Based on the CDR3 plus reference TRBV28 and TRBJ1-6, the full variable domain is DVKVTQSSRYLVKRTGEKVFLECVQDMDHENMFWYRQDPGLGLRLIYFSYDVKMKEKGDIPEGYSVSREKKERFSLILESASTNQTSMYLCASSLGQGGYNSPLHFGNGTRLTVT.

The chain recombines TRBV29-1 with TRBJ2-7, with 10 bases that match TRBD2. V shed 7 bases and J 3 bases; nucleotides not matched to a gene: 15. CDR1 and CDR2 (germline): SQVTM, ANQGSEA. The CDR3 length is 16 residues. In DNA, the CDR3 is TGCAGCGGGTGGAAGAACCCTAGCGGGGGTAACTACGAGCAGTACTTC. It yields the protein CSGWKNPSGGNYEQYF.

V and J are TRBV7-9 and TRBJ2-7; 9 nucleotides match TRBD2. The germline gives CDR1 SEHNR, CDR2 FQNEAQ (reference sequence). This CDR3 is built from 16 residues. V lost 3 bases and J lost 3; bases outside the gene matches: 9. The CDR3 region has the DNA TGTGCCAGCAGCTTGCCTCCAGCGGGGGGCCTCTACGAGCAGTACTTC. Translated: CASSLPPAGGLYEQYF.

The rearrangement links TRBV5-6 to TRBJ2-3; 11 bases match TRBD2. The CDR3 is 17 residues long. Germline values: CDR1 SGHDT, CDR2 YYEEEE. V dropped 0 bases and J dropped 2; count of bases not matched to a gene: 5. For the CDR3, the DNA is TGTGCCAGCAGCTTGGGTAGCGGGGGGGGTTACACAGATACGCAGTATTTT. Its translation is CASSLGSGGGYTDTQYF.

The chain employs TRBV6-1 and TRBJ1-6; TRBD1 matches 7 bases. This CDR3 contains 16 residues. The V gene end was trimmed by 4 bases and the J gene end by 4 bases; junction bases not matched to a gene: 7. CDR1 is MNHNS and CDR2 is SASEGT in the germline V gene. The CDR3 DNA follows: TGTGCCAGCAGTGGAAGGGACAGCGATTATAATTCACCCCTCCACTTT. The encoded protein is CASSGRDSDYNSPLHF.

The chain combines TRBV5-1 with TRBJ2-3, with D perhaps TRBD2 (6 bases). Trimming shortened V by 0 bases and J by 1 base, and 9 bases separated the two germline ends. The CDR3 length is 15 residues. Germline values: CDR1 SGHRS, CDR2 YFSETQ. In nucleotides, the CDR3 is TGCGCCAGCAGCTTGGTCAGGGAGGGCACAGATACGCAGTATTTT. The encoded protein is CASSLVREGTDTQYF.

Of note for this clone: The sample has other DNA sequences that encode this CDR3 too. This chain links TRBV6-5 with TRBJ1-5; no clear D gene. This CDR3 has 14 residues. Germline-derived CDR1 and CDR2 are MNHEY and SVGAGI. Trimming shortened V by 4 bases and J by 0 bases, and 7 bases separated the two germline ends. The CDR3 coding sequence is TGTGCCAGCAGTTCGGCCTATAGCAATCAGCCCCAGCATTTT. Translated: CASSSAYSNQPQHF.

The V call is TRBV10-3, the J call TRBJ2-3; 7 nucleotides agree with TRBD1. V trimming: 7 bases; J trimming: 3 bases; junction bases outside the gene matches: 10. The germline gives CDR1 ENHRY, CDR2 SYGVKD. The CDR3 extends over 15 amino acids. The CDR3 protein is CAITETGRTTDTQYF. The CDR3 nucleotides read TGTGCCATCACCGAGACAGGGAGAACGACAGATACGCAGTATTTT.

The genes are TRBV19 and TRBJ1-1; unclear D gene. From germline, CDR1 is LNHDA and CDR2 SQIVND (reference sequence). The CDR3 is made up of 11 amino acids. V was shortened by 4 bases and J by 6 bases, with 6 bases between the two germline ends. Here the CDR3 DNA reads TGTGCCAGTAGTACCCCCTCTGAAGCTTTCTTT. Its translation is CASSTPSEAFF.

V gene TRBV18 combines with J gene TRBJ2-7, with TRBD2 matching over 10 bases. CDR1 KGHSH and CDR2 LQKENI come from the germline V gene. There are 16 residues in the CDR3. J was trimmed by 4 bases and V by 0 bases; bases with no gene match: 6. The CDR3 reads CASSPPASGGAYEQYF. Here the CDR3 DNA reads TGTGCCAGCTCACCACCGGCCAGCGGGGGGGCGTACGAGCAGTACTTC.

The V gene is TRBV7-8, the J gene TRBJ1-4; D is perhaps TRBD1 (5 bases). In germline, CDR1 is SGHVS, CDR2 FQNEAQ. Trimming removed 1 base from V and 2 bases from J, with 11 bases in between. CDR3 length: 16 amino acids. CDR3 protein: CASSLGTTSTNEKLFF. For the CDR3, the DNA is TGTGCCAGCAGCTTAGGGACAACCTCGACTAATGAAAAACTGTTTTTT.

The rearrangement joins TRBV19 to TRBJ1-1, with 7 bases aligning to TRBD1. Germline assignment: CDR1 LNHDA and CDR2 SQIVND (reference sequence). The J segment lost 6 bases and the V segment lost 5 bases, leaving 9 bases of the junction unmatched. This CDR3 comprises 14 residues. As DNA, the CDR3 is TGTGCCAGTAGTCCCGGACAGGTTGGGGCTGAAGCTTTCTTT. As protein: CASSPGQVGAEAFF.

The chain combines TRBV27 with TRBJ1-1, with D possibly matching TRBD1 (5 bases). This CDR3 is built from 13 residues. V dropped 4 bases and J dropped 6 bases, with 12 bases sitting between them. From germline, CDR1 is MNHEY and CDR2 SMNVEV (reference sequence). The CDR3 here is CASSSRDPPEAFF. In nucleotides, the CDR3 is TGTGCCAGCAGTTCCCGGGACCCCCCTGAAGCTTTCTTT.

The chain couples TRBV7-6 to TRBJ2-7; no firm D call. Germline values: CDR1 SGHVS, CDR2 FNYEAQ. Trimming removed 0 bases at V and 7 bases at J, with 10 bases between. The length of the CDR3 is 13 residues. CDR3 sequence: CASSLAPNREQYF. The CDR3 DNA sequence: TGTGCCAGCAGCTTAGCCCCTAATCGTGAGCAGTACTTC.

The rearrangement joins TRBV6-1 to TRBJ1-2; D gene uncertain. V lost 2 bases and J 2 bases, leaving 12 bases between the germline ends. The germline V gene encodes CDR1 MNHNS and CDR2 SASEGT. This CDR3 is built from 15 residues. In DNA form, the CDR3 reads TGTGCCAGCAGTGAAACGGCGAACGGAAACTATGGCTACACCTTC. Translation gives CASSETANGNYGYTF.

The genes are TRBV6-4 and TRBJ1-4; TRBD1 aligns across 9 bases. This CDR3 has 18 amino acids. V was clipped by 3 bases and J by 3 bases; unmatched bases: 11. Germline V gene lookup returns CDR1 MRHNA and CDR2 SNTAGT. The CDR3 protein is CASSDYNRGRLSNEKLFF. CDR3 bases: TGTGCCAGCAGTGATTACAACAGGGGGCGGTTGTCTAATGAAAAACTGTTTTTT.

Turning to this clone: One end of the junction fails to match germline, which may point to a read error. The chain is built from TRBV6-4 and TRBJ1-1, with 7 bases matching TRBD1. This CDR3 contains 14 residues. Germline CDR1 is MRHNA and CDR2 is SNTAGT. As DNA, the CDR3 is TGTGCCAGCAGCCCTTGGACAGGCGAACAAAGAGGAATATTT. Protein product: CASSPWTGEQRGIF.

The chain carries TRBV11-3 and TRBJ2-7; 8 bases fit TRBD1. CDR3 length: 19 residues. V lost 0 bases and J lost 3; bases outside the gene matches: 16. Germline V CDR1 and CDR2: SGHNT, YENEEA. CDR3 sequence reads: CASSLDTGQGGQGCYEQYF. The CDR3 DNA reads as TGTGCCAGCAGCTTAGATACTGGCCAGGGAGGACAGGGATGCTACGAGCAGTACTTC. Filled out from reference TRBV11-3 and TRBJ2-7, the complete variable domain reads EAGVVQSPRYKIIEKKQPVAFWCNPISGHNTLYWYLQNLGQGPELLIRYENEEAVDDSQLPKDRFSAERLKGVDSTLKIQPAELGDSAVYLCASSLDTGQGGQGCYEQYFGPGTRLTVT.

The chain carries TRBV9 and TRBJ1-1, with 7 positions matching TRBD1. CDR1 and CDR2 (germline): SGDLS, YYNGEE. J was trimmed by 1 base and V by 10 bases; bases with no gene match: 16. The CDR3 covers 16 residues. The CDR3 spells CAGDRELILRNTEAFF. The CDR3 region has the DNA TGTGCCGGCGACAGGGAACTCATACTCCGGAACACTGAAGCTTTCTTT.

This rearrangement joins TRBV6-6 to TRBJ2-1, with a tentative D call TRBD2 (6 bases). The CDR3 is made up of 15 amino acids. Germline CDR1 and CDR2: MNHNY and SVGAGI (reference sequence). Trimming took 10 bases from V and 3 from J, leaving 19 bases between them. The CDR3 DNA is TGTGCCATCCAACCTGGGGGGACCGACTACAATGAGCAGTTCTTC. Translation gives CAIQPGGTDYNEQFF.

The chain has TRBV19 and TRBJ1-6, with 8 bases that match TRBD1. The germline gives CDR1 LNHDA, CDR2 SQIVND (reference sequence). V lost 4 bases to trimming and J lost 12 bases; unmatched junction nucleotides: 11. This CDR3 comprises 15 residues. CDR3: CASSTTGGGMVPLHF. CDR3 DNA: TGTGCCAGTAGTACAACAGGGGGAGGAATGGTACCCCTCCACTTT.

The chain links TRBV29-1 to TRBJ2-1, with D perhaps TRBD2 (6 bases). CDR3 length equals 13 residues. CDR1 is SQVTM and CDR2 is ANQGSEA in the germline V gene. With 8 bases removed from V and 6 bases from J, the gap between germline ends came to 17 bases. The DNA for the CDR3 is TGCAGCTCTAGCGAGGGTGTAGGCAATGAGCAGTTCTTC. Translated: CSSSEGVGNEQFF.

This CDR3 reads CASSPRDRDGGEKLFF. In DNA, the CDR3 is TGTGCCAGCTCACCCCGGGACAGGGACGGAGGAGAAAAACTGTTTTTT. The V gene is TRBV18, the J gene TRBJ1-4, with TRBD1 identical over 9 bases. The germline V gene has CDR1 KGHSH and CDR2 LQKENI. This CDR3 region has 16 residues. V dropped 3 bases and J dropped 8; count of bases not matched to a gene: 10.

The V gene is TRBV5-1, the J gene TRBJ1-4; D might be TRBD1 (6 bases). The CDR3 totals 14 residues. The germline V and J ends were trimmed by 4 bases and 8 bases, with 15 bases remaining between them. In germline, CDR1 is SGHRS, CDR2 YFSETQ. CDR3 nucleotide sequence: TGCGCCAGCAGCCGCCAACAGGGAGAAGAAAAACTGTTTTTT. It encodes CASSRQQGEEKLFF.

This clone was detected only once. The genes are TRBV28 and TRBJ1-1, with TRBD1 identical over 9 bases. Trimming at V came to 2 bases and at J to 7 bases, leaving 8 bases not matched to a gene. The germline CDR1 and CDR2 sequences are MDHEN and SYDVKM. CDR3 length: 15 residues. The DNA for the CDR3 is TGTGCCAGCAGTTTACCAACAGGGGGCAGATTTGAAGCTTTCTTT. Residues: CASSLPTGGRFEAFF.